The 15 T cell receptor beta chains presented below share a single source sample, sequenced in a study of T-cell reconstitution after alpha-beta-depleted transplantation in children. Unique molecular identifiers were incorporated during preparation of the TCRbeta library. Each CDR3 protein gets one entry after TCRdb re-called the PCR reads with MiXCR. The sample holds fewer than 700,000 distinct CDR3 sequences; 10% to 15% are singletons and the top ten take over 2%. The sample here was PBMCs, mostly from graft donor cells, taken 360 days after TCRalphabeta/CD19-depleted stem cell transplant. These receptors were taken from a male patient aged 10 to 17 who had a stem cell transplant for acute myeloid leukemia, so the T cells may come from the graft donor.

This clonotype has just a few counts. The J gene is TRBJ2-6, the V gene TRBV11-1; D ambiguous. The V and J ends lost 5 bases and 4 bases respectively, with 21 bases between them. Per the germline V gene, CDR1 is SGHAT and CDR2 is FQDESV (reference sequence). This CDR3 contains 18 residues. CDR3 protein: CASSTHTGWSLGANVLTF. The CDR3 nucleotides read TGTGCCAGCAGCACCCATACGGGCTGGTCTCTGGGGGCCAACGTCCTGACTTTC.

The V gene is TRBV19, the J gene TRBJ1-2, with a weak D call TRBD1 (5 bases). CDR3 size: 13 residues. With 3 bases removed from V and 3 bases from J, the gap between germline ends came to 8 bases. From germline, CDR1 is LNHDA and CDR2 SQIVND (reference sequence). The CDR3 nucleotides are TGTGCCAGTAGTATTACAGGAGACTATGGCTACACCTTC. This encodes CASSITGDYGYTF.

This clonotype was recorded many times. The chain has TRBV7-2 and TRBJ2-3; TRBD2 agrees at 11 bases. CDR3 length: 16 amino acids. V shed 4 bases and J 0 bases; nucleotides not matched to a gene: 3. Germline loops: CDR1 SGHTA, CDR2 FQGNSA. The CDR3: CASSSRTSGSTDTQYF. CDR3 sequence (DNA): TGTGCCAGCAGCTCCCGGACTAGCGGGAGCACAGATACGCAGTATTTT.

This clonotype was detected many times. The chain links TRBV29-1 to TRBJ2-3; either TRBD1 or TRBD2 may fit D (5 bases each). V lost 7 bases, J lost 5 bases, and 13 bases lay in between. The CDR3 runs 12 residues. The germline CDR1 and CDR2 sequences are SQVTM and ANQGSEA. The CDR3 bases are TGCAGCGCTGCCCGGGGCGAAGATACGCAGTATTTT. It encodes CSAARGEDTQYF.

The chain carries TRBV30 and TRBJ2-2, with 12 bases lining up with TRBD1. Germline V lookup: CDR1 GTSNPN, CDR2 SVGIG (reference sequence). Trimming cost V 2 bases and J 4 bases; bases outside gene matches: 5. This CDR3 spans 16 amino acids. CDR3 nucleotide sequence: TGTGCCTGGAGTTCGGGGACAGGGGGCCTCACCGGGGAGCTGTTTTTT. Translating it yields CAWSSGTGGLTGELFF.

The V gene is TRBV12-3 or TRBV12-4, the J gene TRBJ2-5; D is possibly TRBD1 (6 bases). V was trimmed by 7 bases and J by 4 bases, leaving 10 bases between them. This CDR3 has 12 residues. CDR3: CASTGTRETQYF. Here the CDR3 DNA reads TGTGCCAGCACTGGGACACGAGAGACCCAGTACTTC.

The chain recombines TRBV14 with TRBJ2-1, with D possibly matching TRBD2 (5 bases). V lost 4 bases and J lost 4, with 17 bases in between. Germline V gives CDR1 SGHDN, CDR2 FVKESK. The CDR3 spans 16 residues. The CDR3 nucleotides are TGTGCCAGCAGCCCCGGATACCTAGCACCTTACAATGAGCAGTTCTTC. Translated, it gives CASSPGYLAPYNEQFF.

This clonotype was counted many times. This sequence joins TRBV7-2 and TRBJ2-3; 12 bases map to TRBD2. The CDR3 consists of 16 residues. The J segment lost 3 bases and the V segment lost 5 bases, leaving 6 bases of the junction unmatched. The germline gives CDR1 SGHTA, CDR2 FQGNSA. The CDR3 sequence: CASSRRLAGETDTQYF. CDR3 nucleotides: TGTGCCAGCAGCCGTCGACTAGCGGGAGAAACAGATACGCAGTATTTT. Full variable domain (rest looked up from reference TRBV7-2 and TRBJ2-3): GAGVSQSPSNKVTEKGKDVELRCDPISGHTALYWYRQSLGQGLEFLIYFQGNSAPDKSGLPSDRFSAERTGGSVSTLTIQRTQQEDSAVYLCASSRRLAGETDTQYFGPGTRLTVL.

A few counts support this clonotype. The CDR3 is CASSRGRISTDTQYF. In nucleotides, the CDR3 is TGTGCCAGCAGTAGGGGACGGATTAGCACAGATACGCAGTATTTT. The chain links TRBV6-1 to TRBJ2-3, with D perhaps given as TRBD1 or TRBD2 (5 bases each). V gave up 5 bases and J gave up 0 bases, with 12 bases separating them. Germline V gives CDR1 MNHNS, CDR2 SASEGT. The CDR3 consists of 15 residues.

This clonotype was recorded at least ten times. The chain couples TRBV6-5 to TRBJ2-3; D gene uncertain. V lost 10 bases and J lost 6, with 11 bases in between. Germline V gives CDR1 MNHEY, CDR2 SVGAGI. This CDR3 has 11 amino acids. CDR3 region: CATSRVDTQYF. In DNA, the CDR3 is TGTGCCACCTCTAGGGTGGATACGCAGTATTTT.

In this sample, this clonotype turned up a few times. The gene calls are TRBV25-1 and TRBJ2-5; no reliable D call. CDR1 is MGHDK and CDR2 is SYGVNS in the germline V gene. Trimming shortened V by 3 bases and J by 3 bases, and 5 bases separated the two germline ends. The CDR3 consists of 12 residues. The CDR3 spells CASSELEETQYF. The CDR3 coding sequence is TGTGCCAGCAGTGAGCTAGAAGAGACCCAGTACTTC.

The rearrangement uses TRBV5-5 and TRBJ1-6; 7 bases match TRBD1. V lost 4 bases, J lost 18 bases, and 10 bases stayed unmatched. In germline, CDR1 is SGHKS, CDR2 YYEKEE (reference sequence). This CDR3 has 12 amino acids. The CDR3 sequence is CASSADRAENHF. CDR3 nucleotides: TGTGCCAGCAGCGCCGACAGGGCCGAAAACCACTTT.

The chain employs TRBV30 and TRBJ2-7, with no clear D. V was clipped by 2 bases and J by 0 bases, with 11 bases between them. CDR1 is GTSNPN and CDR2 is SVGIG in the germline V gene (reference sequence). The CDR3 loop spans 14 amino acids. In DNA, the CDR3 is TGTGCCTGGAGTACCGGGCCTCTCTCCTACGAGCAGTACTTC. Amino acids: CAWSTGPLSYEQYF.

The chain combines TRBV7-3 with TRBJ2-6, with 8 bases identical to TRBD1. The CDR3 sequence is 16 residues long. Losses at the gene ends were 5 bases for V and 2 bases for J; bases not matched to a gene: 5. Germline-derived CDR1 and CDR2 are SGHTA and FQGTGA. CDR3 nucleotide sequence: TGTGCCAGCAGCCCCAGACAGGGGACTGGGGCCAACGTCCTGACTTTC. It translates to CASSPRQGTGANVLTF.

The rearrangement joins TRBV7-8 to TRBJ2-3; 9 bases map to TRBD2. From germline, CDR1 is SGHVS and CDR2 FQNEAQ. The CDR3 consists of 18 residues. V shed 0 bases, J shed 7 bases, and the junction held 14 bases outside the gene matches. CDR3 DNA: TGTGCCAGCAGCTTAGCTCCTTATGAAGCGGGAGGTTTTAATACGCAGTATTTT. Its translation is CASSLAPYEAGGFNTQYF.